This T cell receptor beta chain was observed in a study of lymphopenia after photon versus proton radiotherapy. Sequenced by immunoSEQ multiplex PCR; TCRdb stores in-frame clones only, minus some. The repertoire includes under 30,000 clones, about four fifths of them detected once, and about 22% sits in the top ten. CDR3 length equals 13 residues. V was pared by 4 bases and J by 7 bases, with 10 bases between. CDR1 and CDR2 (germline): SGHNT, YENEEA. The sequence was collected from a man aged 40-49 years with gastric cancer. Source: peripheral blood, taken from a patient treated with photon-based radiotherapy. The chain joins TRBV11-3 to TRBJ2-2; no clear D. CDR3 nucleotides: TGTGCCAGCAGCTCCTCTTGGGGCGGGGAGCTGTTTTTT. Residues: CASSSSWGGELFF.